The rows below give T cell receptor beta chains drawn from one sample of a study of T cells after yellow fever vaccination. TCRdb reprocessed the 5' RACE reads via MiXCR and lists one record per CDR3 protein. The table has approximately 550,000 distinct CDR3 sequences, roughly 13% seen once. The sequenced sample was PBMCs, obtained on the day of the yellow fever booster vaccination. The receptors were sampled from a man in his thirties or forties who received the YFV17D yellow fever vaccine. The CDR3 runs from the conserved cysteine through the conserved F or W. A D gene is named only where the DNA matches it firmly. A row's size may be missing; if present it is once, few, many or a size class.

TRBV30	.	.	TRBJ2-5	TGTGCCTGGGGGACGTTCCAAGAGACCCAGTACTTC	CAWGTFQETQYF
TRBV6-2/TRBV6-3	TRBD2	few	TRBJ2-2	TGTGCCAGCAGTTACGGGACTAGCTGGGAGCTGTTTTTT	CASSYGTSWELFF
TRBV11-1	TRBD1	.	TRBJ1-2	TGTGCCAGCAGCTTCACCTCCCCGGGAGGGGGCTCTAACTATGGCTACACCTTC	CASSFTSPGGGSNYGYTF
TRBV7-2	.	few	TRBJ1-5	TGTGCCAGCAGCTCAGGGTCTGGCAATCAGCCCCAGCATTTT	CASSSGSGNQPQHF
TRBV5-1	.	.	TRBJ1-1	TGCGCCAGCAGCGAACCACAAACAGGGTGGGGGCGGGCCACTGAAGCTTTCTTT	CASSEPQTGWGRATEAFF
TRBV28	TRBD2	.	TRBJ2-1	TGTGCCAGCAGTTCACTAGCGGGAGGTGCTTATGAGCAGTTCTTC	CASSSLAGGAYEQFF
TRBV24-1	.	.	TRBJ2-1	TGTGCCACCAGTGATTGGAACGTTGGCTCCTACAATGAGCAGTTCTTC	CATSDWNVGSYNEQFF
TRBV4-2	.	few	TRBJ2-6	TGTGCCAGCAGCCAAGTTACTAAAGCTGGGGCCAACGTCCTGACTTTC	CASSQVTKAGANVLTF
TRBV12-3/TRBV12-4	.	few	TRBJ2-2	TGTGCCAGCACCCGACAGACCGACGGGGAGCTGTTTTTT	CASTRQTDGELFF
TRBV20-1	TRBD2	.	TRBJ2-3	TGCTGTGCTAGCGGGGAGAGCGGGATAGACACAGATACGCAGTATTTT	CCASGESGIDTDTQYF
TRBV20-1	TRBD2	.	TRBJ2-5	TGCAGTGCCAACACCAGGCGGGAGCTTGGTGAGACCCAGTACTTC	CSANTRRELGETQYF
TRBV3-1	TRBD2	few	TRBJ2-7	TGTGCCAGCAGCCACTGGGGACTAGCGGGAGAGTACGAGCAGTACTTC	CASSHWGLAGEYEQYF
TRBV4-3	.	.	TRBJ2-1	TGCGCCAGCAGCCAAGATGCCTATCCCGCCTACAATGAGCAGTTCTTC	CASSQDAYPAYNEQFF
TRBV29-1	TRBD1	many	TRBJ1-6	TGCAGCGTTGCTCCGGGACAGGGGGCCAGCTATAATTCACCCCTCCACTTT	CSVAPGQGASYNSPLHF
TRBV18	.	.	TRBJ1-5	TGTGCCAGCTCACCAAACAGGGTAGATCAGCCCCAGCATTTT	CASSPNRVDQPQHF
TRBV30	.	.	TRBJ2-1	TGTGCCTGGAGTGTCGCCCTTAATGAGCAGTTCTTC	CAWSVALNEQFF
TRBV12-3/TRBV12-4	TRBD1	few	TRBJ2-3	TGTGCCAGCAGTTCTGGTGGTGGACAGGCCACAGATACGCAGTATTTT	CASSSGGGQATDTQYF
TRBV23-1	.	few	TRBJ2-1	TGCGCCAGCAGTCAATCGATCGGAAGGTCCTACAATGAGCAGTTCTTC	CASSQSIGRSYNEQFF
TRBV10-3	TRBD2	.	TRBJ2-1	TGTGCCATCAGTTCTACTAGCGGGACTTACAATGAGCAGTTCTTC	CAISSTSGTYNEQFF
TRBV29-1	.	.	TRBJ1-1	TGCAGCGTGGTTTGGGGGGTATGGGGGTCGATGGAGACTGAAGCTTTCTTT	CSVVWGVWGSMETEAFF
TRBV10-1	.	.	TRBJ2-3	TGCGCCAGCAGTGCGGGAGCTGTTGCAGATACGCAGTATTTT	CASSAGAVADTQYF
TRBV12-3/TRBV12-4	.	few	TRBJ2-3	TGTGCCAGCAGACCCAGGGTCTCAGATACGCAGTATTTT	CASRPRVSDTQYF
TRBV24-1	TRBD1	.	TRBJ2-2	TGTGCCACAACCTCACAGGGGAGCGGGGAGCTGTTTTTT	CATTSQGSGELFF
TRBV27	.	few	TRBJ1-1	TGTGCCAGCAGCCCACAGCGGGTCCTTCCCATGAACACTGAAGCTTTCTTT	CASSPQRVLPMNTEAFF
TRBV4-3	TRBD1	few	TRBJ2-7	TGCGCCAGCAGCCAAGCCCAGGGGGCAAACCAGTACGAGCAGTACTTC	CASSQAQGANQYEQYF
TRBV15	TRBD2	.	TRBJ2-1	TGTGCCATAACTAGCGGATCCTACAATGAGCAGTTCTTC	CAITSGSYNEQFF
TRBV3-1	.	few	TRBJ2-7	TGTGCCAGCAGCCTAACACTGGGGACCCGGTTTCACGAGCAGTACTTC	CASSLTLGTRFHEQYF
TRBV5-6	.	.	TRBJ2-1	TGTGCCAGCAGCCCGGGGCTCCCCGGTAATGAGCAGTTCTTC	CASSPGLPGNEQFF
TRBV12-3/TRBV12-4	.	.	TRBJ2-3	TGTGCCAGCAGTCACCCGGGTGAAGATACGCAGTATTTT	CASSHPGEDTQYF
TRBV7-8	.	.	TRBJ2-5	TGTGCCAGCAGCTTCACCGGGACCTCCAAGGAGACCCAGTACTTC	CASSFTGTSKETQYF
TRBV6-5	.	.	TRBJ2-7	TGTGCCAGCGGCCGCCTTAGGGGCACCGCGTCCGACGAGCAGTACTTC	CASGRLRGTASDEQYF
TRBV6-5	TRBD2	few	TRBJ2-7	TGTGCCAGCAGTTCACTAGCGGGCGTTACCTACGAGCAGTACTTC	CASSSLAGVTYEQYF
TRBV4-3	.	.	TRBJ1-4	TGCGCCAGCAGCCTAGCGTATGGTAATGAAAAACTGTTTTTT	CASSLAYGNEKLFF
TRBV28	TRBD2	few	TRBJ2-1	TGTGCCGCCGTGGGAGGGCCGAGGAATGAGCAGTTCTTC	CAAVGGPRNEQFF
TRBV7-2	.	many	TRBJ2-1	TGTGCCAGCAGCTTAGTAGCGTCTGGCTCCTACAATGAGCAGTTCTTC	CASSLVASGSYNEQFF
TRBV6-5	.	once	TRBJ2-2	TGTCCCAGCAGTTCCCTTGAGGGCGGGGAGCTGTTTTTT	CPSSSLEGGELFF
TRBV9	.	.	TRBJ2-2	TGTGCCAGCCACAGGGACTTGGACACCGGGGAGCTGTTTTTT	CASHRDLDTGELFF
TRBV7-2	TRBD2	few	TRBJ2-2	TGTGCCAGCAGCTTAGCCGCGGCTAGCGGCCTCACCGGGGAGCTGTTTTTT	CASSLAAASGLTGELFF
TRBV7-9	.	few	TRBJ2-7	TGTGCCGGCGGAGTGGGCCACGAGCAGTACTTC	CAGGVGHEQYF
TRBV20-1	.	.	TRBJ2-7	TGCAGTGCTCGCACTTTACTCAGGAACGAGCAGTACTTC	CSARTLLRNEQYF
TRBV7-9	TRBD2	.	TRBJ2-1	TGTGCCAGCCCCTCCGGGACTAGCAATGAGCAGTTCTTC	CASPSGTSNEQFF
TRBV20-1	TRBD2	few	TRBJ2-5	TGCAGTGCCCGGCCGGCAGGACTAGCGGGACAAGAGACCCAGTACTTC	CSARPAGLAGQETQYF
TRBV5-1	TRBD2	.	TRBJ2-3	TGCGCCAGCAGCTTGGCGGGGACTAGCGGGAGGGCTGCGGATACGCAGTATTTT	CASSLAGTSGRAADTQYF
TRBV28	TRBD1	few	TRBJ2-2	TGTGCCAGCAGACTCGGACAGGGACGGACCGGGGAGCTGTTTTTT	CASRLGQGRTGELFF
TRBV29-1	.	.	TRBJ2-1	TGCAGCGTCGCGAGGGGAGACAATGAGCAGTTCTTC	CSVARGDNEQFF
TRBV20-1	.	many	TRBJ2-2	TGCAGTGCTAGTCGTACTAGCACCACCGGGGAGCTGTTTTTT	CSASRTSTTGELFF
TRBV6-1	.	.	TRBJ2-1	TGTGCCAGCAGTGCTCTTAGCGGCCCCTACAATGAGCAGTTCTTC	CASSALSGPYNEQFF
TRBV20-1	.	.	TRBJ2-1	TGCAGTGCTTCCAACAGGGAACTGGGTTGGGACAATGAGCAGTTCTTC	CSASNRELGWDNEQFF
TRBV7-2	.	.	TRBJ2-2	TGTGCCAGCAGCTCAAAAACAGGTTTTAGCTCCCTGAGGGAGCTGTTTTTT	CASSSKTGFSSLRELFF
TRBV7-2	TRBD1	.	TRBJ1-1	TGTGCCAGCAGCCCTCTACAGGGGGGCGCTGAAGCTTTCTTT	CASSPLQGGAEAFF
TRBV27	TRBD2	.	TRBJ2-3	TGTGCCAGCAGTTTTACCACTAGCGGACGCAGCACAGATACGCAGTATTTT	CASSFTTSGRSTDTQYF
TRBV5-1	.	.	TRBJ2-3	TGCGCCAGCAGCTTGATGATAGCGGTAGGCGATACGCAGTATTTT	CASSLMIAVGDTQYF
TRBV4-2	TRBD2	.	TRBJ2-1	TGTGCCAGCAGCCACCCCCTAGCGGGAGGAAACTACAATGAGCAGTTCTTC	CASSHPLAGGNYNEQFF
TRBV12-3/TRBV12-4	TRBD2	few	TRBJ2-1	TGTGCCAGCAGTCCCACGGGTCTGAGGCGGGAGGGGCTGCACAATGAGCAGTTCTTC	CASSPTGLRREGLHNEQFF